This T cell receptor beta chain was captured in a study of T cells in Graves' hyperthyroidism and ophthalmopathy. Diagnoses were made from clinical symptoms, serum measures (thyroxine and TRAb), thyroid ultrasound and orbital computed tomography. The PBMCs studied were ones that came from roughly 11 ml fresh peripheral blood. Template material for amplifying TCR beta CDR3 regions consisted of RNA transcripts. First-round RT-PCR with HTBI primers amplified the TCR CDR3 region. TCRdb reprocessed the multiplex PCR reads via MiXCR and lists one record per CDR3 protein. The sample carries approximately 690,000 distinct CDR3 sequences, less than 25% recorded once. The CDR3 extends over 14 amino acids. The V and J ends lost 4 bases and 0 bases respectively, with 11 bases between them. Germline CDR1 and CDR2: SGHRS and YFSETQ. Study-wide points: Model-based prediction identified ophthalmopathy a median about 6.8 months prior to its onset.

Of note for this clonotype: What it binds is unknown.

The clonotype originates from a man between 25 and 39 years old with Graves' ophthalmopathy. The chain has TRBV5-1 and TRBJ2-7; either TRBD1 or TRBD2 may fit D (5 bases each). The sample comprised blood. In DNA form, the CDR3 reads TGCGCCAGCAGCGCGTGGGACCACTCCTACGAGCAGTACTTC. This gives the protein CASSAWDHSYEQYF. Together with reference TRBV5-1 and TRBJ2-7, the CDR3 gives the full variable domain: KAGVTQTPRYLIKTRGQQVTLSCSPISGHRSVSWYQQTPGQGLQFLFEYFSETQRNKGNFPGRFSGRQFSNSRSEMNVSTLELGDSALYLCASSAWDHSYEQYFGPGTRLTVT.